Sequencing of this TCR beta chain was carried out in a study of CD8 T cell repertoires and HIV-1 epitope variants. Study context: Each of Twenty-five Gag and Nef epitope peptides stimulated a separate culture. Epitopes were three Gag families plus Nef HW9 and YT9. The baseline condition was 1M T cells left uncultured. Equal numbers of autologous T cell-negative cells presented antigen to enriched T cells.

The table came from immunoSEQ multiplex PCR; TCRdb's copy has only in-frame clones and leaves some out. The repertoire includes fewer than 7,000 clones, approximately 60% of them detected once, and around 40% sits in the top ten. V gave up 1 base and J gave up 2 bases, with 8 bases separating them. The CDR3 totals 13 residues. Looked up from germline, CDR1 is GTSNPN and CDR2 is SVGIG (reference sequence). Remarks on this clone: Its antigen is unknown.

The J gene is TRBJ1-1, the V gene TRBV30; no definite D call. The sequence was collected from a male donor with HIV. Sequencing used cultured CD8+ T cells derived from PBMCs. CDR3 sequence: CAWSELINTEAFF. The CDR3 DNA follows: TGTGCCTGGAGTGAACTGATTAACACTGAAGCTTTCTTT.